This T cell receptor (beta chain) derives from a study of blood T cell repertoires in COVID-19. Whole-study context: Samples came from the United States, Italy and Spain, spanning acute and convalescent COVID-19. The analysed material was cDNA or gDNA that came from T cells, B-cell-depleted T cells, or PBMCs.

Per the study methods: Using reference gene primer amplification, nucleated cell counts were estimated. Profiled with immunoSEQ multiplex PCR; TCRdb holds only in-frame clones, not every one. V and J calls and clone size follow that table, whereas D and trimming were derived from the DNA. The sample yields approximately 150,000 clones, roughly 80% seen once. The germline V and J ends were trimmed by 4 bases and 2 bases, with 3 bases remaining between them. CDR3 length: 12 amino acids. Only one count was recorded for this clone. The sequencing sample was made of peripheral blood. This chain uses TRBV12-3 or TRBV12-4 with TRBJ1-3; D not resolved. The source of this sequence is a man in his 70s with acute or convalescent COVID-19. This CDR3 is CASSSAGNTIYF. CDR3 sequence (DNA): TGTGCCAGCAGTTCAGCTGGAAACACCATATATTTT.